Below are 32 T cell receptor beta chains sequenced from a single sample in a study of regulatory T cells in long-lasting Graves disease. HTBI primers from iRepertoire and Arm-PCR of CDR3 regions yielded the TCR beta libraries. TCRdb recomputed calls from the multiplex PCR reads with MiXCR, one row per CDR3 protein. The sample has roughly 560,000 distinct CDR3 sequences, around 11% seen once. Time point in this sample: newly diagnosed GD, antithyroid drugs for less than 3 months. Extracted PBMC RNA gave rise to the TCR library. The same data also contributed to another study, on T cells in Graves' hyperthyroidism and ophthalmopathy.

The material was peripheral blood mononuclear cells (PBMCs), obtained at new diagnosis, from a patient treated with antithyroid drugs. These receptors were collected from a woman in her twenties or thirties with Graves disease.

This clonotype was found many times. V gene TRBV6-2 or TRBV6-3 combines with J gene TRBJ2-1; 10 nucleotides agree with TRBD2. The V and J ends lost 2 bases and 5 bases, in that order; junction bases with no gene match: 15. Germline CDR1 MNHEY, CDR2 SVGEGT. The CDR3 spans 19 residues. The CDR3 spells CASSYPSTRSGRENNEQFF. For the CDR3, the DNA is TGTGCCAGCAGTTACCCTTCGACTCGCAGCGGGAGGGAAAACAATGAGCAGTTCTTC.

Remarks on this clonotype: Just one base apart from a much larger clone, this may be a read error. This sequence joins TRBV7-2 and TRBJ1-6; D unresolved. This CDR3 has 15 residues. Germline values: CDR1 SGHTA, CDR2 FQGNSA. The CDR3 loop is CDSTGMGRTTSPLHF. CDR3 sequence (DNA): TGTGACAGCACCGGGATGGGAAGAACGACCTCACCCCTCCACTTT.

This clonotype came up a few times. This chain joins TRBV20-1 and TRBJ1-4, with D unresolved. Trimming stripped 0 bases from V and 4 bases from J, with 12 bases between. This CDR3 contains 15 residues. Germline CDR1 is DFQATT and CDR2 is SNEGSKA (reference sequence). The DNA for the CDR3 is TGCAGTGCTAGAGACCTAGACGGGGATAATGAAAAACTGTTTTTT. Protein product: CSARDLDGDNEKLFF.

The CDR3 sequence is CASSLGPGQGYEQYF. The CDR3 nucleotides read TGCGCCAGCAGCTTGGGCCCGGGACAGGGATACGAGCAGTACTTC. The chain couples TRBV5-1 to TRBJ2-7; TRBD1 agrees at 9 bases. Germline CDR1 SGHRS, CDR2 YFSETQ. V was pared by 0 bases and J by 4 bases, with 5 bases of the junction left unmatched. CDR3 size: 15 residues.

This clonotype was seen repeatedly, ten times or more. CDR3 residues: CASSQYRRRNYGYTF. CDR3 nucleotide sequence: TGTGCCAGCAGCCAGTACAGGAGAAGGAACTATGGCTACACCTTC. J is TRBJ1-2 and V is TRBV11-2, with D perhaps matching TRBD1 (5 bases). Trimming removed 5 bases at V and 2 bases at J, with 15 bases between. CDR3 size: 15 residues. CDR1 and CDR2 (germline): SGHAT, FQNNGV.

This clonotype was counted ten times or more. V gene TRBV7-2 combines with J gene TRBJ1-2; D gene uncertain. This CDR3 has 13 amino acids. V lost 3 bases and J 4 bases, leaving 9 bases between the germline ends. Germline assignment: CDR1 SGHTA and CDR2 FQGNSA. CDR3 sequence (DNA): TGTGCCAGCAGCTTTGGCACCCTCTATGGCTACACCTTC. Translation: CASSFGTLYGYTF.

This sequence joins TRBV9 and TRBJ2-3; no definite D call. CDR3 length equals 14 residues. Trimming took off 0 bases at V and 4 bases at J, with 9 bases between the two ends. Germline CDR1 is SGDLS and CDR2 is YYNGEE. CDR3 sequence (DNA): TGTGCCAGCAGCGTAGGTCCTGTTTCAGATACGCAGTATTTT. Translation gives CASSVGPVSDTQYF.

This chain links TRBV19 with TRBJ2-7; D unresolved. V dropped 11 bases and J dropped 3 bases, with 17 bases sitting between them. This CDR3 comprises 13 residues. Germline lookup yields CDR1 LNHDA and CDR2 SQIVND (reference sequence). This chain's CDR3 is CAGSRTRDYEQYF. The CDR3 bases are TGTGCCGGCTCACGGACGCGCGACTACGAGCAGTACTTC.

The sample holds many counts of this clonotype. The rearrangement links TRBV12-3 or TRBV12-4 to TRBJ2-1; 10 bases line up with TRBD2. This CDR3 spans 15 amino acids. The V gene end was trimmed by 5 bases and the J gene end by 7 bases; junction bases not matched to a gene: 8. This CDR3 reads CASSQSSGRVNEQFF. DNA for the CDR3: TGTGCCAGCAGTCAATCTAGCGGGAGAGTTAATGAGCAGTTCTTC.

The chain is built from TRBV18 and TRBJ2-1, with D perhaps assigned TRBD1 or TRBD2 (6 bases each). CDR1 KGHSH and CDR2 LQKENI come from the germline V gene. This CDR3 is 16 amino acids long. V dropped 6 bases and J dropped 0 bases, with 15 bases sitting between them. The CDR3 region has the DNA TGTGCCAGCTCGCGAGGGGGGCGGAGCTCCTACAATGAGCAGTTCTTC. It is translated as CASSRGGRSSYNEQFF. Based on the CDR3 plus reference TRBV18 and TRBJ2-1, the full variable domain is NAGVMQNPRHLVRRRGQEARLRCSPMKGHSHVYWYRQLPEEGLKFMVYLQKENIIDESGMPKERFSAEFPKEGPSILRIQQVVRGDSAAYFCASSRGGRSSYNEQFFGPGTRLTVL.

This clonotype was seen at least ten times. The gene calls are TRBV18 and TRBJ2-3; the D is unclear. This CDR3 has 13 residues. Germline CDR1 and CDR2: KGHSH and LQKENI. The V end was cut by 1 base, the J end by 1 base, with 3 bases between. The CDR3 spells CASSPRRTDTQYF. The CDR3 bases are TGTGCCAGCTCACCACGGCGCACAGATACGCAGTATTTT.

This clonotype was observed at least ten times. The chain is built from TRBV18 and TRBJ2-3, with 7 positions matching TRBD2. Germline CDR1 reads KGHSH; CDR2 reads LQKENI. Losses at the gene ends were 2 bases for V and 1 base for J; bases not matched to a gene: 3. The CDR3 has 15 amino acids. The CDR3, as DNA: TGTGCCAGCTCACCATCTAGCGGTCGCACAGATACGCAGTATTTT. This sequence encodes CASSPSSGRTDTQYF.

The V gene is TRBV30, the J gene TRBJ2-7, with TRBD2 identical over 8 bases. This CDR3 is 13 amino acids long. Germline CDR1 and CDR2: GTSNPN and SVGIG (reference sequence). V was clipped by 6 bases and J by 4 bases; unmatched bases: 8. The CDR3 DNA follows: TGTGCCTGCCCAAGGAGCGGGAGTTACGAGCAGTACTTC. It specifies CACPRSGSYEQYF.

This clonotype was recorded at least ten times. The chain combines TRBV7-2 with TRBJ2-7; D is undetermined. The ends were cut back, 3 bases at V and 7 bases at J, with 16 bases in the middle. The CDR3 length is 14 residues. In germline, CDR1 is SGHTA, CDR2 FQGNSA. In nucleotides, the CDR3 is TGTGCCAGCAGCTTGCAGGCCGGGCTGGGAGAGCAGTACTTC. This encodes CASSLQAGLGEQYF. Full variable domain (remainder filled in from reference TRBV7-2 and TRBJ2-7): GAGVSQSPSNKVTEKGKDVELRCDPISGHTALYWYRQSLGQGLEFLIYFQGNSAPDKSGLPSDRFSAERTGGSVSTLTIQRTQQEDSAVYLCASSLQAGLGEQYFGPGTRLTVT.

This clonotype has a count of ten or more. The chain is built from TRBV6-2 or TRBV6-3 and TRBJ1-4; D is uncertain. Germline V CDR1 and CDR2: MNHEY, SVGEGT. Trimming cost V 7 bases and J 5 bases, with 11 bases left between them. The CDR3 totals 13 residues. CDR3 in amino acids: CASIAPMNEKLFF. The CDR3 DNA reads as TGTGCCAGCATTGCCCCAATGAATGAAAAACTGTTTTTT.

This chain joins TRBV12-3 or TRBV12-4 and TRBJ2-2; D ambiguous. V lost 7 bases to trimming and J lost 6 bases, with 9 bases between them. CDR3 length equals 12 residues. The CDR3 spells CASMGIPGELFF. The CDR3 DNA follows: TGTGCCAGCATGGGGATCCCCGGGGAGCTGTTTTTT.

The chain recombines TRBV18 with TRBJ2-1, with 14 bases aligning to TRBD2. V lost 3 bases to trimming and J lost 6 bases; unmatched junction nucleotides: 13. Germline V gene sequence: CDR1 KGHSH, CDR2 LQKENI. This CDR3 spans 19 amino acids. The DNA of the CDR3 is TGTGCCAGCTCACCGGCGAAGACCTCCGGGACTAGCGGGAGCAATGAGCAGTTCTTC. It is translated as CASSPAKTSGTSGSNEQFF.

This clonotype showed up many times. The chain couples TRBV20-1 to TRBJ1-5; D is possibly TRBD1 (5 bases). This CDR3 has 13 amino acids. Germline assignment: CDR1 DFQATT and CDR2 SNEGSKA (reference sequence). Trimming removed 3 bases at V and 6 bases at J, with 12 bases between. DNA for the CDR3: TGCAGTGCTAGGCGAGGGAGGGGTCAGCCCCAGCATTTT. Encoded protein: CSARRGRGQPQHF.

This clonotype came up many times. The rearrangement uses TRBV9 and TRBJ2-3; D call uncertain. Germline CDR1 is SGDLS and CDR2 is YYNGEE. Trimming removed 0 bases from V and 2 bases from J, with 7 bases in between. The CDR3 sequence is 14 residues long. This CDR3 is CASSVGPLTDTQYF. CDR3 in DNA: TGTGCCAGCAGCGTAGGACCGCTCACAGATACGCAGTATTTT.

This clonotype has a count of ten or more. This rearrangement joins TRBV7-2 to TRBJ2-1; 11 bases map to TRBD2. The CDR3 length is 17 residues. The V gene's germline CDR1 is SGHTA and CDR2 FQGNSA. J lost 7 bases, V lost 4 bases, and 12 bases had no gene match. The CDR3 spells CASSSRLAGGYDNEQFF. The CDR3 bases are TGTGCCAGCAGCTCCCGATTAGCGGGAGGGTACGATAATGAGCAGTTCTTC.

This clonotype was observed at least ten times. The chain has TRBV18 and TRBJ1-2, with D possibly TRBD1 on 5 matching bases. The germline CDR1 and CDR2 sequences are KGHSH and LQKENI. The V and J ends lost 6 bases and 4 bases respectively, with 18 bases between them. This CDR3 has 15 amino acids. In DNA form, the CDR3 reads TGTGCCAGCTCCAAGGCCGGGACTCAGCGCTATGGCTACACCTTC. As protein: CASSKAGTQRYGYTF.

The rearrangement links TRBV29-1 to TRBJ2-5, with TRBD1 identical over 7 bases. The length of the CDR3 is 12 residues. With 7 bases clipped from V and 2 bases from J, the junction kept 4 bases outside the gene matches. The germline V gene has CDR1 SQVTM and CDR2 ANQGSEA. CDR3 sequence reads: CSALGQQETQYF. DNA of the CDR3: TGCAGCGCATTGGGACAGCAAGAGACCCAGTACTTC. Together with reference TRBV29-1 and TRBJ2-5, the CDR3 gives the full variable domain: SAVISQKPSRDICQRGTSLTIQCQVDSQVTMMFWYRQQPGQSLTLIATANQGSEATYESGFVIDKFPISRPNLTFSTLTVSNMSPEDSSIYLCSALGQQETQYFGPGTRLLVL.

The table lists this clonotype with a few counts. This chain joins TRBV6-2 or TRBV6-3 and TRBJ2-3, with 9 bases matching TRBD2. Germline assignment: CDR1 MNHEY and CDR2 SVGEGT. This CDR3 spans 14 amino acids. V lost 6 bases to trimming and J lost 2 bases; unmatched junction nucleotides: 3. Written as DNA, the CDR3 is TGTGCCAGCAGGGGACTAGCCCCCACAGATACGCAGTATTTT. Protein sequence: CASRGLAPTDTQYF.

This clonotype was seen ten or more times. The chain links TRBV28 to TRBJ1-2; 7 bases match TRBD1. Germline CDR1 MDHEN, CDR2 SYDVKM. The V and J ends lost 2 bases and 4 bases, in that order; junction bases with no gene match: 13. The CDR3 spans 17 residues. The CDR3 region is CASSLGGTEEWSYGYTF. The CDR3 region has the DNA TGTGCCAGCAGTTTAGGTGGGACAGAGGAATGGTCCTATGGCTACACCTTC.

This chain links TRBV5-1 with TRBJ2-5; D uncertain. The CDR3 sequence is 13 residues long. Trimming took 4 bases from V and 0 from J, leaving 7 bases between them. Germline CDR1 and CDR2: SGHRS and YFSETQ. For the CDR3, the DNA is TGCGCCAGCAGCGCAATTAACCAAGAGACCCAGTACTTC. It translates to CASSAINQETQYF.

In regard to this clonotype: A much more abundant neighbour one base away suggests this may be a read error. This chain uses TRBV19 with TRBJ2-1; D call uncertain. CDR1 is LNHDA, CDR2 SQIVND, per germline (reference sequence). This CDR3 is 13 amino acids long. CDR3 sequence: CVSTSGPLDEQFF. The CDR3 bases are TGTGTCAGCACCTCAGGCCCTTTGGATGAGCAGTTCTTC.

This clonotype was counted a single time. The chain couples TRBV20-1 to TRBJ2-5, with 7 bases matching TRBD1. Germline CDR1 and CDR2: DFQATT and SNEGSKA (reference sequence). Trimming took 5 bases from V and 4 from J; bases not matched to a gene: 7. There are 13 residues in the CDR3. CDR3 amino acids: CSAWDSQGETQYF. DNA of the CDR3: TGCAGTGCTTGGGACAGCCAAGGAGAGACCCAGTACTTC.

This clonotype has a count of ten or more. J is TRBJ2-4 and V is TRBV28; D may be TRBD2 (5 bases). Trimming took off 5 bases at V and 0 bases at J, with 14 bases between the two ends. The germline V gene encodes CDR1 MDHEN and CDR2 SYDVKM. This CDR3 has 16 residues. Written as DNA, the CDR3 is TGTGCCAGCAGTCCCGTTGCGGCGGGAGCCAAAAACATTCAGTACTTC. It translates to CASSPVAAGAKNIQYF.

Ten or more counts support this clonotype. This rearrangement joins TRBV6-2 or TRBV6-3 to TRBJ1-5, with D perhaps TRBD1 (6 bases). The CDR3 loop spans 14 amino acids. CDR1 and CDR2 (germline): MNHEY, SVGEGT. V was shortened by 8 bases and J by 4 bases, with 15 bases between the two germline ends. CDR3 DNA sequence: TGTGCCAGCTCCTCTCCGGGGGCTAATCAGCCCCAGCATTTT. This gives the protein CASSSPGANQPQHF.

This clonotype showed up many times. Germline is not matched at one junction end, which may reflect a read error. This sequence joins TRBV6-2 or TRBV6-3 and TRBJ2-1, with 11 bases aligning to TRBD2. Per germline, CDR1 MNHEY and CDR2 SVGEGT. The CDR3 consists of 15 residues. The CDR3: CASSRTSGGYNEQFF. CDR3 nucleotide sequence: TGCGCCAGCAGCCGTACTAGCGGGGGTTACAATGAGCAGTTCTTC.

In this sample, this clonotype turned up many times. The chain recombines TRBV6-2 or TRBV6-3 with TRBJ1-1; D may be TRBD1 (6 bases). CDR1 is MNHEY and CDR2 is SVGEGT in the germline V gene. V was pared by 1 base and J by 5 bases, with 14 bases between. The CDR3 totals 15 residues. The CDR3 here is CASSYFVRGRTEAFF. The CDR3 DNA reads as TGTGCCAGCAGTTACTTCGTCCGGGGGCGGACTGAAGCTTTCTTT.

This clonotype was detected a few times. The V and J genes are TRBV5-1 and TRBJ2-1; 8 bases line up with TRBD1. Germline loops: CDR1 SGHRS, CDR2 YFSETQ. This CDR3 has 15 residues. V lost 4 bases and J lost 12; bases outside the gene matches: 15. The DNA for the CDR3 is TGCGCCAGCAGCCGGGTTCCCGCCGACAGGGGCGGGCAGTTCTTC. This translates into CASSRVPADRGGQFF.